This passage covers 17 T cell receptor beta chains from one sample sequenced in a study of PD-1 blockade in classical Hodgkin lymphoma. Here immunoSEQ multiplex PCR was the method, and the copy in TCRdb shows in-frame clones only, minus some. This repertoire shows approximately 90,000 clones, 75% to 85% found once; its top ten account for about 17%. Time point here: cycle 4 day 1 (C4D1), after 6 weeks of nivolumab. In every patient, relapse followed autologous stem cell transplantation, while exposure to brentuximab vedotin differed. The material sequenced was peripheral blood mononuclear cells (PBMCs), taken before the fourth cycle of nivolumab. Receptors originate from a human donor with classical Hodgkin lymphoma.

The chain has TRBV19 and TRBJ1-2, with 7 bases identical to TRBD1. Germline trimming cut 5 bases from V and 5 bases from J; bases unmatched to any gene: 11. Germline V gene data show CDR1 as LNHDA and CDR2 as SQIVND (reference sequence). This CDR3 has 15 amino acids. The CDR3 DNA is TGTGCCAGTAGTTCCCAAAGGGACAGTCAGTATGGCTACACCTTC. This codes for CASSSQRDSQYGYTF.

The gene calls are TRBV9 and TRBJ2-2; possible D gene TRBD1, 5 bases. The CDR3 totals 16 residues. V lost 3 bases to trimming and J lost 4 bases, with 16 bases between them. CDR1 and CDR2 (germline): SGDLS, YYNGEE. This chain's CDR3 is CASSAAPQGSTGELFF. CDR3 nucleotide sequence: TGTGCCAGCAGCGCGGCCCCGCAGGGTAGCACCGGGGAGCTGTTTTTT.

The rearrangement uses TRBV4-1 and TRBJ2-1; 13 positions match TRBD2. The CDR3 consists of 16 residues. With V trimmed by 3 bases and J by 9 bases, 8 bases remained unmatched. Germline loops: CDR1 MGHRA, CDR2 YSYEKL. CDR3: CASSQAGTSGKVEQFF. The DNA for the CDR3 is TGCGCCAGCAGCCAGGCCGGGACTAGCGGGAAGGTTGAGCAGTTCTTC.

This chain uses TRBV6-5 with TRBJ2-7; 7 bases are shared with TRBD2. V dropped 9 bases and J dropped 5; count of bases not matched to a gene: 10. The length of the CDR3 is 13 residues. The germline gives CDR1 MNHEY, CDR2 SVGAGI. CDR3 protein: CASQYPGGHEQYF. The CDR3 bases are TGTGCCAGTCAGTACCCGGGGGGTCACGAGCAGTACTTC.

This chain uses TRBV19 with TRBJ1-2, with 9 bases lining up with TRBD1. Trimming at V came to 2 bases and at J to 7 bases, leaving 2 bases not matched to a gene. CDR3 length equals 13 residues. Germline lookup yields CDR1 LNHDA and CDR2 SQIVND (reference sequence). The CDR3 DNA follows: TGTGCCAGTAGTATACTGACAGGGGGTGGCTACACCTTC. Translation gives CASSILTGGGYTF.

The rearrangement joins TRBV5-6 to TRBJ2-2; D remains unclear. This CDR3 comprises 13 residues. Germline V CDR1 and CDR2: SGHDT, YYEEEE. V dropped 3 bases and J dropped 3 bases, with 6 bases sitting between them. CDR3 nucleotide sequence: TGTGCCAGCAGCTCCACCCACACCGGGGAGCTGTTTTTT. It yields the protein CASSSTHTGELFF.

The V gene is TRBV6-5, the J gene TRBJ2-1, with 7 bases matching TRBD1. The V gene end was trimmed by 2 bases and the J gene end by 0 bases; junction bases not matched to a gene: 1. Germline CDR1 reads MNHEY; CDR2 reads SVGAGI. The CDR3 is 15 residues long. CDR3 bases: TGTGCCAGCAGTTACGACAGGGACTCCTACAATGAGCAGTTCTTC. The encoded protein is CASSYDRDSYNEQFF.

The rearrangement uses TRBV5-1 and TRBJ2-7; no clear D. Trimming took 0 bases from V and 4 from J, leaving 5 bases between them. The CDR3 extends over 12 amino acids. Germline V gene lookup returns CDR1 SGHRS and CDR2 YFSETQ. CDR3 sequence: CASSLVSYEQYF. In nucleotides, the CDR3 is TGCGCCAGCAGCTTGGTTAGTTACGAGCAGTACTTC.

A remark on this clone: It is likely a read error, because the conserved phenylalanine at the end of the CDR3 is missing. It is unclear where the CDR3 begins or ends on the DNA, so no DNA is shown, and the CDR3 is as TCRdb lists it. The chain links TRBV6-6 to TRBJ1-4. Germline V gene lookup returns CDR1 MNHNY and CDR2 SVGAGI (reference sequence). Ends included, the CDR3 has 10 residues. The chain's CDR3 is CASSTSFISY.

The CDR3 here is CSVESSDSGNTIYF. In DNA form, the CDR3 reads TGCAGCGTTGAATCGTCTGACTCTGGAAACACCATATATTTT. The chain has TRBV29-1 and TRBJ1-3; no clear D gene. This CDR3 is built from 14 residues. Looked up from germline, CDR1 is SQVTM and CDR2 is ANQGSEA. V was pared by 2 bases and J by 0 bases, with 8 bases between. The full variable domain, completed using reference TRBV29-1 and TRBJ1-3, is SAVISQKPSRDICQRGTSLTIQCQVDSQVTMMFWYRQQPGQSLTLIATANQGSEATYESGFVIDKFPISRPNLTFSTLTVSNMSPEDSSIYLCSVESSDSGNTIYFGEGSWLTVV.

This clone turned up a few times. This chain joins TRBV7-8 and TRBJ2-7, with 7 nucleotides matching TRBD2. V dropped 1 base and J dropped 4; count of bases not matched to a gene: 7. Germline lookup yields CDR1 SGHVS and CDR2 FQNEAQ. CDR3 length: 15 amino acids. The CDR3 region is CASSLGGTTTYEQYF. CDR3 nucleotides: TGTGCCAGCAGCTTAGGCGGGACTACTACTTACGAGCAGTACTTC.

The rearrangement joins TRBV11-3 to TRBJ1-1, with 7 positions matching TRBD1. Trimming cost V 5 bases and J 5 bases; bases outside gene matches: 8. In germline, CDR1 is SGHNT, CDR2 YENEEA. The CDR3 has 14 residues. The CDR3 nucleotides read TGTGCCAGCAGCCCACAGGGGAGTTTGACTGAAGCTTTCTTT. It specifies CASSPQGSLTEAFF.

The V and J genes are TRBV7-6 and TRBJ2-2; D gene ambiguous. The CDR3 totals 13 residues. Germline V gene lookup returns CDR1 SGHVS and CDR2 FNYEAQ. Trimming cost V 5 bases and J 6 bases, with 10 bases left between them. The CDR3 protein is CASSARESGELFF. Written as DNA, the CDR3 is TGTGCCAGCAGCGCCCGTGAGTCCGGGGAGCTGTTTTTT.

This chain uses TRBV6-1 with TRBJ2-2, with D unclear. Germline CDR1 and CDR2: MNHNS and SASEGT. This CDR3 is 14 amino acids long. The V end lost 3 bases, the J end lost 10 bases, and 15 bases lay between the germline ends. The CDR3 spells CASSDSTARVELFF. CDR3 nucleotide sequence: TGTGCCAGCAGTGATTCTACCGCTCGGGTGGAGCTGTTTTTT.

The chain is built from TRBV7-2 and TRBJ1-5; the D is unclear. The CDR3 is made up of 14 amino acids. The V end lost 1 base, the J end lost 4 bases, and 8 bases lay between the germline ends. CDR1 and CDR2 from the germline V gene are SGHTA and FQGNSA. The CDR3 DNA is TGTGCCAGCAGCTTAGGGCAGGTAAATCAGCCCCAGCATTTT. This sequence encodes CASSLGQVNQPQHF.

V gene TRBV4-3 combines with J gene TRBJ2-2, with D perhaps matching TRBD1 or TRBD2 (5 bases each). Trimming cost V 7 bases and J 2 bases, with 11 bases left between them. CDR1 LGHNA and CDR2 YSLEER come from the germline V gene. The CDR3 is 14 residues long. CDR3 sequence: CASKERGNTGELFF. The CDR3 nucleotides are TGCGCCAGCAAAGAGAGGGGAAACACCGGGGAGCTGTTTTTT.

J is TRBJ1-5 and V is TRBV27, with D uncertain. Trimming took 5 bases from V and 0 from J, leaving 17 bases between them. The length of the CDR3 is 17 residues. Germline V gene sequence: CDR1 MNHEY, CDR2 SMNVEV (reference sequence). CDR3 sequence: CASSATDLGFSNQPQHF. CDR3 in DNA: TGTGCCAGCAGTGCCACAGACCTAGGGTTTAGCAATCAGCCCCAGCATTTT.